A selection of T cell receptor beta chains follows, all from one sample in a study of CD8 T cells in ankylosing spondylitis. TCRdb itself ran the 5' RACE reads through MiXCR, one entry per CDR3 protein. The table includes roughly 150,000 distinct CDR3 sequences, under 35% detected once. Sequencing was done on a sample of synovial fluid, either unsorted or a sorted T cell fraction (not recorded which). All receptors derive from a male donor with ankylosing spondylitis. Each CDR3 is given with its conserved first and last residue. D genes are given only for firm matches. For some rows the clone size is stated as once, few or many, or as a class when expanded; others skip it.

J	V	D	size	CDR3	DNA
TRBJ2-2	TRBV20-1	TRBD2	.	CSARTSGSTGELFF	TGCAGTGCTAGGACTAGCGGGAGTACCGGGGAGCTGTTTTTT
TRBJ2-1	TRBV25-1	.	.	CASSEPYYGTPNNEQFF	TGTGCCAGCAGTGAACCCTACTACGGGACCCCCAACAATGAGCAGTTCTTC
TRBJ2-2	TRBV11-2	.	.	CASSSKQGTGELFF	TGTGCCAGCAGCTCCAAACAGGGCACCGGGGAGCTGTTTTTT
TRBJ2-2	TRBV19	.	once	CASSIDRVGTGELFF	TGTGCCAGTAGTATAGATAGGGTTGGTACCGGGGAGCTGTTTTTT
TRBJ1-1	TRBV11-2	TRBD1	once	CASSLRDRAFF	TGTGCCAGCAGCTTACGGGACAGAGCTTTCTTT
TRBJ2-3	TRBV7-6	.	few	CASSSTQLAQYF	TGTGCCAGCAGCTCTACACAATTAGCGCAGTATTTT
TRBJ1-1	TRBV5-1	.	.	CASSAPGLGNTEAFF	TGCGCCAGCAGCGCCCCAGGGCTTGGAAACACTGAAGCTTTCTTT
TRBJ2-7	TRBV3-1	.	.	CASSPVGPWEQYF	TGTGCCAGCAGCCCCGTGGGCCCCTGGGAGCAGTACTTC
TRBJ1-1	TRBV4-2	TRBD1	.	CASRGVTEQGMNTEAFF	TGTGCCAGCAGGGGGGTGACAGAACAGGGGATGAACACTGAAGCTTTCTTT
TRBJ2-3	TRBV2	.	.	CASKEHRLTDTQYF	TGTGCCAGCAAAGAGCACAGGTTAACAGATACGCAGTATTTT
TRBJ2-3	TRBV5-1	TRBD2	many	CASSPISGSVADTQYF	TGCGCCAGCAGCCCAATAAGCGGGAGCGTGGCAGATACGCAGTATTTT
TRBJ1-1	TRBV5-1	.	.	CASSRGGATEAFF	TGCGCCAGCAGCCGGGGGGGCGCCACTGAAGCTTTCTTT
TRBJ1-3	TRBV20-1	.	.	CSAPNRNGNTIYF	TGCAGTGCTCCAAACCGCAATGGAAACACCATATATTTT
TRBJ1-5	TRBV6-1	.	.	CASNLQKNQPQHF	TGTGCCAGCAATCTCCAGAAAAATCAGCCCCAGCATTTT
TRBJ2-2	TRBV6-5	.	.	CASSYSGFSGELFF	TGTGCCAGCAGTTACTCAGGGTTCTCCGGGGAGCTGTTTTTT
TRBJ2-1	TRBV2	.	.	CASSEGVVGNEQFF	TGTGCCAGCAGTGAAGGGGTGGTAGGCAATGAGCAGTTCTTC
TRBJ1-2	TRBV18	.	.	CASSPPRGEGYGYTF	TGTGCCAGCTCACCACCCCGGGGCGAGGGCTATGGCTACACCTTC
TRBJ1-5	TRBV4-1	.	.	CASSQDEGDGQPQHF	TGCGCCAGCAGCCAAGATGAGGGGGACGGGCAGCCCCAGCATTTT
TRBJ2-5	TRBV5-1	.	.	CASRTQGAGEETQYF	TGCGCCAGCAGGACCCAGGGGGCGGGGGAAGAGACCCAGTACTTC
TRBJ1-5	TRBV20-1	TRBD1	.	CSAGDRSYQPQHF	TGCAGTGCGGGGGACAGGTCCTATCAGCCCCAGCATTTT
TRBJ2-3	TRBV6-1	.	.	CASSEAGSADTQYF	TGTGCCAGCAGTGAAGCGGGTAGCGCAGATACGCAGTATTTT
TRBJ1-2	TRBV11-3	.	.	CASSLTAAYGYTF	TGTGCCAGCAGCTTGACAGCAGCATATGGCTACACCTTC
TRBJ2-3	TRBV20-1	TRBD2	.	CSVSDVPGLALTDTQYF	TGCAGTGTATCGGACGTTCCGGGACTAGCGTTAACAGATACGCAGTATTTT
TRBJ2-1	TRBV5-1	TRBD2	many	CASSLGLAGNYNEQFF	TGCGCCAGCAGCTTGGGACTAGCGGGTAACTACAATGAGCAGTTCTTC
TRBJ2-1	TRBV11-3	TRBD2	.	CASSPLAGVGNEQFF	TGTGCCAGCAGCCCCCTAGCGGGAGTCGGCAATGAGCAGTTCTTC